Following are 18 T cell receptor beta chains from one sample sequenced in a study of T cell repertoires in cytomegalovirus infection. TCRdb processed the reads anew with MiXCR; each CDR3 protein has one entry. The data show about 300,000 distinct CDR3 sequences, 9.6% seen once. Sequenced input: PBMCs. These receptor sequences come from a human donor in good health (CMV status not recorded). Some clones in this sample may be carry-over from other donors' samples.

The rearrangement joins TRBV29-1 to TRBJ2-3; the D gene could be TRBD1 or TRBD2 (6 bases each). V was pared by 2 bases and J by 4 bases, with 13 bases between. The CDR3 runs to 14 residues. CDR1 is SQVTM and CDR2 is ANQGSEA in the germline V gene. The CDR3 nucleotides are TGCAGCGTTGAAAGGGGGGCCGTGGCAGATACGCAGTATTTT. Amino acids: CSVERGAVADTQYF.

This clonotype showed up many times. This chain uses TRBV18 with TRBJ2-4, with 7 nucleotides matching TRBD1. Germline V gives CDR1 KGHSH, CDR2 LQKENI. The length of the CDR3 is 15 residues. Losses at the gene ends were 6 bases for V and 2 bases for J; bases not matched to a gene: 7. The CDR3 reads CASSLGTDTKNIQYF. DNA of the CDR3: TGTGCCAGCTCCCTCGGGACAGACACCAAAAACATTCAGTACTTC.

This clonotype appeared many times. J is TRBJ1-6 and V is TRBV6-2 or TRBV6-3, with D unresolved. This CDR3 is built from 14 residues. V lost 0 bases and J 7 bases, leaving 7 bases between the germline ends. Germline CDR1 MNHEY, CDR2 SVGEGT. CDR3 nucleotides: TGTGCCAGCAGTTACTCGAAAGACAATTCACCCCTCCACTTT. It is translated as CASSYSKDNSPLHF.

This clonotype was seen many times. V usage is TRBV7-9 and J usage is TRBJ2-1, with D possibly being TRBD2 (5 bases). V gave up 5 bases and J gave up 13 bases, with 15 bases separating them. This CDR3 is 12 amino acids long. In germline, CDR1 is SEHNR, CDR2 FQNEAQ (reference sequence). CDR3 sequence: CASSNPSPPQFF. The CDR3 coding sequence is TGTGCCAGCAGCAACCCTAGCCCCCCACAGTTCTTC. The whole variable domain, filled in from reference TRBV7-9 and TRBJ2-1, reads DTGVSQNPRHKITKRGQNVTFRCDPISEHNRLYWYRQTLGQGPEFLTYFQNEAQLEKSRLLSDRFSAERPKGSFSTLEIQRTEQGDSAMYLCASSNPSPPQFFGPGTRLTVL.

This clonotype was observed many times. CDR3: CASSYSLAGSSYNEQFF. The CDR3 DNA is TGTGCCAGCAGTTACTCCCTAGCGGGTAGCTCCTACAATGAGCAGTTCTTC. The chain couples TRBV6-2 or TRBV6-3 to TRBJ2-1; 8 bases align to TRBD2. The CDR3 length is 17 residues. V shed 0 bases and J 0 bases; nucleotides not matched to a gene: 4. Germline values: CDR1 MNHEY, CDR2 SVGEGT.

This clonotype was recorded a few times. The chain recombines TRBV20-1 with TRBJ1-2, with unresolved D. V lost 3 bases and J 2 bases, leaving 13 bases between the germline ends. The CDR3 is made up of 14 amino acids. Germline V lookup: CDR1 DFQATT, CDR2 SNEGSKA (reference sequence). The DNA of the CDR3 is TGCAGTGCTAGTCCCGGGCGGGTCAACTATGGCTACACCTTC. Amino acids: CSASPGRVNYGYTF.

This clonotype was picked up many times. The V call is TRBV7-2, the J call TRBJ2-3; 9 nucleotides line up with TRBD2. Germline V gene sequence: CDR1 SGHTA, CDR2 FQGNSA. V lost 2 bases and J lost 4; bases outside the gene matches: 7. The CDR3 runs 16 residues. The CDR3 spells CASSLIRRGGPDTQYF. CDR3 sequence (DNA): TGTGCCAGCAGCTTAATACGGCGGGGGGGCCCAGATACGCAGTATTTT.

The rearrangement joins TRBV11-2 to TRBJ2-3; 8 positions agree with TRBD2. The CDR3 consists of 15 residues. Trimming took 6 bases from V and 8 from J; bases not matched to a gene: 13. The V gene's germline CDR1 is SGHAT and CDR2 FQNNGV. This chain's CDR3 is CASSTSSGVLGTQYF. The DNA of the CDR3 is TGTGCCAGCAGTACGAGTAGCGGGGTGTTGGGTACGCAGTATTTT.

Ten or more counts support this clonotype. The chain uses TRBV25-1 and TRBJ2-7; TRBD1 matches at 7 bases. The CDR3 runs 14 residues. Looked up from germline, CDR1 is MGHDK and CDR2 is SYGVNS. The V segment lost 5 bases and the J segment 2 bases; nucleotides outside the gene matches: 6. CDR3 in amino acids: CASSRRQGPYEQYF. The CDR3 DNA is TGTGCCAGCAGTAGGAGACAGGGTCCCTACGAGCAGTACTTC.

This clonotype was detected many times. V gene TRBV20-1 combines with J gene TRBJ2-3; weak D call: TRBD2 (7 bases). This CDR3 contains 14 residues. V was trimmed by 2 bases and J by 1 base, leaving 10 bases between them. Germline CDR1 DFQATT, CDR2 SNEGSKA (reference sequence). This CDR3 is CSARWGGGTDTQYF. In DNA, the CDR3 is TGCAGTGCTAGATGGGGGGGCGGCACAGATACGCAGTATTTT.

This clonotype was found many times. J is TRBJ1-1 and V is TRBV9, with TRBD1 identical over 10 bases. The CDR3 totals 15 residues. Unmatched junction bases numbered 7, after V lost 4 bases and J lost 4 bases. Germline V gene lookup returns CDR1 SGDLS and CDR2 YYNGEE. Here the CDR3 reads CASSHRDRGPTEAFF. DNA of the CDR3: TGTGCCAGCAGCCACCGGGACAGGGGCCCCACTGAAGCTTTCTTT.

This clonotype was seen a handful of times. V usage is TRBV28 and J usage is TRBJ1-5; D gene unclear. V shed 6 bases and J shed 9 bases, with 9 bases lying between them. The CDR3 spans 11 residues. Germline CDR1 reads MDHEN; CDR2 reads SYDVKM. The chain's CDR3 is CASRGLGPQHF. In nucleotides, the CDR3 is TGTGCCAGCAGGGGCCTGGGGCCCCAGCATTTT.

This clonotype was found many times. This CDR3 reads CASSLQPGGEKLFF. As DNA, the CDR3 is TGTGCCAGCAGCTTACAGCCCGGAGGAGAAAAACTGTTTTTT. The chain uses TRBV7-8 and TRBJ1-4, with D unclear. The CDR3 spans 14 residues. V lost 2 bases and J 8 bases, leaving 12 bases between the germline ends. The germline CDR1 and CDR2 sequences are SGHVS and FQNEAQ. The full variable domain, in which reference TRBV7-8 and TRBJ1-4 provide the parts outside the CDR3, is GAGVSQSPRYKVAKRGQDVALRCDPISGHVSLFWYQQALGQGPEFLTYFQNEAQLDKSGLPSDRFFAERPEGSVSTLKIQRTQQEDSAVYLCASSLQPGGEKLFFGSGTQLSVL.

This clonotype was observed at least ten times. V usage is TRBV20-1 and J usage is TRBJ2-4; TRBD2 is a possible D gene (6 bases). The CDR3 consists of 14 residues. From germline, CDR1 is DFQATT and CDR2 SNEGSKA (reference sequence). V lost 6 bases and J 0 bases, leaving 12 bases between the germline ends. The CDR3 DNA reads as TGCAGTGCCCTTAGGCGGGAAGCCAAAAACATTCAGTACTTC. Protein sequence: CSALRREAKNIQYF.

This clonotype showed up many times. V is TRBV5-1 and J is TRBJ2-1; tentatively, D is TRBD1 or TRBD2 (5 bases each). Trimming took 0 bases from V and 4 from J, leaving 14 bases between them. Germline CDR1 is SGHRS and CDR2 is YFSETQ. This CDR3 is 16 amino acids long. The CDR3 nucleotides are TGCGCCAGCAGCTTGGCCGGGGCCCTTGAGTACAATGAGCAGTTCTTC. It is translated as CASSLAGALEYNEQFF.

This clonotype was observed a handful of times. The chain links TRBV3-1 to TRBJ2-3; 10 nucleotides match TRBD1. CDR1 is LGHDT, CDR2 YNNKEL, per germline (reference sequence). CDR3 length: 15 amino acids. V lost 4 bases, J lost 3 bases, and 4 bases stayed unmatched. As DNA, the CDR3 is TGTGCCAGCAGCCCGGGGACAGGGGAAACAGATACGCAGTATTTT. It yields the protein CASSPGTGETDTQYF.

The chain couples TRBV6-4 to TRBJ2-1; TRBD2 matches 15 bases. After removal of 8 bases from V and 4 bases from J, the junction contained 9 bases not matched to a gene. The CDR3 consists of 17 residues. Per germline, CDR1 MRHNA and CDR2 SNTAGT. CDR3: CASPPGTSGGTYNEQFF. The CDR3 bases are TGTGCCAGCCCCCCGGGGACTAGCGGGGGGACGTACAATGAGCAGTTCTTC.

This clonotype was counted only a few times. V and J are TRBV9 and TRBJ1-4, with 7 bases identical to TRBD1. The J segment lost 8 bases and the V segment lost 3 bases, leaving 4 bases of the junction unmatched. The length of the CDR3 is 13 residues. The germline gives CDR1 SGDLS, CDR2 YYNGEE. Here the CDR3 reads CASSARDREKLFF. CDR3 DNA: TGTGCCAGCAGCGCCCGGGACAGAGAAAAACTGTTTTTT.